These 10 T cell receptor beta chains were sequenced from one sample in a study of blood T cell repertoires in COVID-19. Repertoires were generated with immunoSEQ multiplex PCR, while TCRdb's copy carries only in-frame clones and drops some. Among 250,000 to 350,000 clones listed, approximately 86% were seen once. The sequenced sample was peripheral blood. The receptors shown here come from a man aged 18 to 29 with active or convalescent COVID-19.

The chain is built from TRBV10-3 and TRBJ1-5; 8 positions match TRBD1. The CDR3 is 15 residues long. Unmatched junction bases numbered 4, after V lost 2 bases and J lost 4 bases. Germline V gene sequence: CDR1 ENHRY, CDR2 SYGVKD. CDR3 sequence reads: CAISENRGSNQPQHF. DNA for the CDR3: TGTGCCATCAGTGAGAACAGGGGGAGTAATCAGCCCCAGCATTTT.

CDR3 protein: CASSASGTGAHEQYF. CDR3 DNA: TGTGCCAGCAGCGCGTCCGGGACAGGGGCCCACGAGCAGTACTTC. V is TRBV5-6 and J is TRBJ2-7; 10 bases align to TRBD1. In germline, CDR1 is SGHDT, CDR2 YYEEEE. The CDR3 runs 15 residues. With 4 bases clipped from V and 5 bases from J, the junction kept 9 bases outside the gene matches.

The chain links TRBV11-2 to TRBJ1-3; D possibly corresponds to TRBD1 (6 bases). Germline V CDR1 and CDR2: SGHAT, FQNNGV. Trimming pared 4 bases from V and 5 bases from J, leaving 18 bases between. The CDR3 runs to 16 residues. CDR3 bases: TGTGCCAGCAGCTCGGGTGCGGGGGCTTATAGAAACACCATATATTTT. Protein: CASSSGAGAYRNTIYF.

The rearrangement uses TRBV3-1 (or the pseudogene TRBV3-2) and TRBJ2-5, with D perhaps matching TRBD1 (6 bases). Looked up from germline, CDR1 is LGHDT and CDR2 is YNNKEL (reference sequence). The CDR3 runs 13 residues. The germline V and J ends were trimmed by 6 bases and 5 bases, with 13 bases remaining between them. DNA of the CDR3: TGTGCCAGCAGTCAGGGGCTGGGTGAGACCCAGTACTTC. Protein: CASSQGLGETQYF.

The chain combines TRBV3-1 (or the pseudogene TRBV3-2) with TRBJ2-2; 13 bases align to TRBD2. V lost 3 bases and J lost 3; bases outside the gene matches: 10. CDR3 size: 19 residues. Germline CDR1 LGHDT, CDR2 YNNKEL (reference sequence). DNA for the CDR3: TGTGCCAGCAGCCACAGACTAGCGGGAGGTAAATTCGACACCGGGGAGCTGTTTTTT. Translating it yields CASSHRLAGGKFDTGELFF.

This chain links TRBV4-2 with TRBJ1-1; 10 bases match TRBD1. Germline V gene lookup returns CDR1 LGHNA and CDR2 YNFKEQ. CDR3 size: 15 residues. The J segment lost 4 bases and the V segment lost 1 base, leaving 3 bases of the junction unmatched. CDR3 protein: CASSQARTGGTEAFF. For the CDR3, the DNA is TGTGCCAGCAGCCAAGCCCGGACAGGGGGCACTGAAGCTTTCTTT.

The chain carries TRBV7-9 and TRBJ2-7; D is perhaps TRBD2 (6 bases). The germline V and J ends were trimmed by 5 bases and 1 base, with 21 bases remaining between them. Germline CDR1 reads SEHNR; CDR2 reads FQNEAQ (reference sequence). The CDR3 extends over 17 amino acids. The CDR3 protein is CASSTNTPGLISYEQYF. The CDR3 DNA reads TGTGCCAGCAGCACAAACACACCGGGACTCATATCCTACGAGCAGTACTTC.

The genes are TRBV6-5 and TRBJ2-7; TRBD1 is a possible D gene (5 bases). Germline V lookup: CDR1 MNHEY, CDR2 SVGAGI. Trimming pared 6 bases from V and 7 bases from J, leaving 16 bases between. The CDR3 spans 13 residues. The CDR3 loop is CASRFQGSTEQYF. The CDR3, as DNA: TGTGCCAGCAGGTTCCAGGGTTCAACTGAGCAGTACTTC.

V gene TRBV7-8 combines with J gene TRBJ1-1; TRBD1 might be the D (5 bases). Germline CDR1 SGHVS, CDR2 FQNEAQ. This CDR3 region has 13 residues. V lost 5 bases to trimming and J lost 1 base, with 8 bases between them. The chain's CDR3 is CASSKTGNTEAFF. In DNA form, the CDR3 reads TGTGCCAGCAGCAAAACAGGGAACACTGAAGCTTTCTTT.

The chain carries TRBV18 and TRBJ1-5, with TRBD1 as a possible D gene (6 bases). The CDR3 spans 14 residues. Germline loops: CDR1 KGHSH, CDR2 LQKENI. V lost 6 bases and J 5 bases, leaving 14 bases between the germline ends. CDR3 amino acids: CASSQQGGDQPQHF. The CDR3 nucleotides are TGTGCCAGCTCTCAACAGGGTGGGGATCAGCCCCAGCATTTT.